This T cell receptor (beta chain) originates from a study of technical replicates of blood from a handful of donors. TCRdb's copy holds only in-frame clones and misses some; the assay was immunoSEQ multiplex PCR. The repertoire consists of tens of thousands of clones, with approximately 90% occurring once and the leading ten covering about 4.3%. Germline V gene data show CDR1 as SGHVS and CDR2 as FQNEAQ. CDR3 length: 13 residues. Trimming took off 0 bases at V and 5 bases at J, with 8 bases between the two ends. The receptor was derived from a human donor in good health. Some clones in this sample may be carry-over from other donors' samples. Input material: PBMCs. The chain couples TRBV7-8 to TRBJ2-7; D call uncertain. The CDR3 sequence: CASSLAPRNEQYF. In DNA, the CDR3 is TGTGCCAGCAGCTTAGCCCCGCGAAACGAGCAGTACTTC. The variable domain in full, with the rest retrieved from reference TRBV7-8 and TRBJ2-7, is GAGVSQSPRYKVAKRGQDVALRCDPISGHVSLFWYQQALGQGPEFLTYFQNEAQLDKSGLPSDRFFAERPEGSVSTLKIQRTQQEDSAVYLCASSLAPRNEQYFGPGTRLTVT.